These 10 T cell receptor beta chains were all obtained from the same sample, sequenced in a study of cytomegalovirus exposure and HLA in healthy donors. The PCR used 60 Vbeta and 13 Jbeta primers. Libraries were prepared by immunoSEQ multiplex PCR; TCRdb keeps only in-frame clonotypes and omits some of them. The sample shows about 130,000 clones, approximately 75% of them seen only once. Material for sequencing was PBMCs. These receptors were taken from a man aged 45-65 years in good health and CMV-seropositive.

This chain connects TRBV5-1 to TRBJ2-1; TRBD2 aligns across 7 bases. Germline V gene lookup returns CDR1 SGHRS and CDR2 YFSETQ. V dropped 0 bases and J dropped 9; count of bases not matched to a gene: 6. CDR3 length: 14 amino acids. The CDR3 protein is CASSLGLAEPEQFF. Written as DNA, the CDR3 is TGCGCCAGCAGCTTGGGGCTAGCGGAGCCTGAGCAGTTCTTC.

The rearrangement links TRBV18 to TRBJ1-1; TRBD1 matches at 11 bases. CDR1 is KGHSH, CDR2 LQKENI, per germline. J gave up 5 bases and V 6 bases, and 8 bases lay outside the gene matches. The CDR3 contains 15 residues. CDR3 sequence (DNA): TGTGCCAGCTCCCGCGGACAGGGGGCTGGAACTGAAGCTTTCTTT. Amino acid sequence: CASSRGQGAGTEAFF.

The V call is TRBV10-2, the J call TRBJ1-1; D is unresolved. The germline V gene encodes CDR1 WSHSY and CDR2 SAAADI. The CDR3 runs to 13 residues. V dropped 11 bases and J dropped 1 base, with 14 bases sitting between them. For the CDR3, the DNA is TGCGCCCTAGCCAAGGGCTGGAACACTGAAGCTTTCTTT. Translated: CALAKGWNTEAFF.

In its sample, this clone was seen a few times. The chain recombines TRBV5-1 with TRBJ2-3; 8 bases align to TRBD2. This CDR3 region has 16 residues. J lost 2 bases, V lost 3 bases, and 8 bases had no gene match. The germline V gene has CDR1 SGHRS and CDR2 YFSETQ. CDR3 amino acids: CASSYSRRGDTDTQYF. The CDR3 coding sequence is TGCGCCAGCAGCTACTCTCGGCGGGGGGACACAGATACGCAGTATTTT.

The rearrangement joins TRBV15 to TRBJ2-2; D not certain. Germline loops: CDR1 LNHNV, CDR2 YYDKDF (reference sequence). The CDR3 loop spans 13 amino acids. V shed 4 bases and J shed 6 bases, with 9 bases lying between them. CDR3 protein: CATSMYRAGELFF. For the CDR3, the DNA is TGTGCCACCAGCATGTATCGGGCCGGGGAGCTGTTTTTT.

This clone has just one count. This chain joins TRBV7-8 and TRBJ2-1, with 8 nucleotides matching TRBD2. Germline loops: CDR1 SGHVS, CDR2 FQNEAQ. The CDR3 spans 15 residues. With V trimmed by 3 bases and J by 9 bases, 10 bases remained unmatched. The CDR3 DNA reads TGTGCCAGCAGCTTTAGTCCAGCGGGAGTGGGTGAGCAGTTCTTC. It specifies CASSFSPAGVGEQFF.

This chain joins TRBV5-1 and TRBJ1-4; D unresolved. This CDR3 contains 13 residues. From germline, CDR1 is SGHRS and CDR2 YFSETQ. Trimming removed 4 bases from V and 0 bases from J, with 4 bases in between. The CDR3 DNA follows: TGCGCCAGCAGCCGTTCAACTAATGAAAAACTGTTTTTT. Its translation is CASSRSTNEKLFF. Filled out from reference TRBV5-1 and TRBJ1-4, the complete variable domain reads KAGVTQTPRYLIKTRGQQVTLSCSPISGHRSVSWYQQTPGQGLQFLFEYFSETQRNKGNFPGRFSGRQFSNSRSEMNVSTLELGDSALYLCASSRSTNEKLFFGSGTQLSVL.

The CDR3 loop reads CASSITGGDDEQYF. In DNA form, the CDR3 reads TGTGCCAGTAGTATCACAGGGGGGGACGACGAGCAGTACTTC. The chain is built from TRBV19 and TRBJ2-7; possible D gene TRBD1, 8 bases. The CDR3 has 14 residues. V lost 3 bases to trimming and J lost 5 bases, with 14 bases between them. Germline CDR1 and CDR2: LNHDA and SQIVND (reference sequence).

This CDR3 is CASSLGSGGISYEQYF. Written as DNA, the CDR3 is TGTGCCAGCAGCTTGGGTAGCGGGGGGATCTCCTACGAGCAGTACTTC. The J gene is TRBJ2-7, the V gene TRBV5-6, with 10 bases aligning to TRBD2. This CDR3 region has 16 residues. Trimming at V came to 0 bases and at J to 0 bases, leaving 3 bases not matched to a gene. Germline-derived CDR1 and CDR2 are SGHDT and YYEEEE.

The V call is TRBV7-8, the J call TRBJ2-2; D is perhaps TRBD1 (5 bases). V gave up 6 bases and J gave up 4 bases, with 12 bases separating them. CDR1 SGHVS and CDR2 FQNEAQ come from the germline V gene. This CDR3 is built from 14 residues. CDR3 coding DNA: TGTGCCAGCAGGCGAAACCAGGGCACCGGGGAGCTGTTTTTT. Its translation: CASRRNQGTGELFF.